A selection of T cell receptor beta chains follows, all from one sample in a study of blood T cell repertoires in COVID-19. Assay used: immunoSEQ multiplex PCR; TCRdb lists only in-frame clones, some missing. The sample has 200,000 or so clones, 75% to 90% seen once; the top ten hold around 3.6%. The sequenced sample consisted of PBMCs or T cells enriched from blood (not recorded which). The receptors shown here come from a woman aged 25 to 39 who had been exposed to COVID-19. The CDR3 runs from the conserved cysteine through the conserved F or W. D genes are given only for firm matches. Part of the rows lack a size; the others show once, few, many or a class for expanded clones.

V: TRBV2
size: NA
J: TRBJ2-2
D: TRBD2
CDR3: CATQREGQGTGELFF
DNA: TGTGCCACCCAGCGGGAGGGCCAGGGAACCGGGGAGCTGTTTTTT

V: TRBV15
size: NA
J: TRBJ1-5
D: NA
CDR3: CATSRLQGREPQHF
DNA: TGTGCCACCAGCAGACTCCAGGGGCGGGAGCCCCAGCATTTT

V: TRBV29-1
size: NA
J: TRBJ2-7
D: TRBD2
CDR3: CSGTSGPLYEQYF
DNA: TGCAGCGGAACTAGCGGTCCTCTCTACGAGCAGTACTTC

V: TRBV2
size: few
J: TRBJ2-1
D: TRBD1
CDR3: CASRAGQGLGWNEQFF
DNA: TGTGCCAGCAGGGCGGGACAGGGGTTGGGTTGGAATGAGCAGTTCTTC

V: TRBV10-3
size: NA
J: TRBJ2-1
D: TRBD2
CDR3: CAISPSGSSYNEQFF
DNA: TGTGCCATCAGCCCTAGCGGGAGCTCCTACAATGAGCAGTTCTTC

V: TRBV7-8
size: NA
J: TRBJ2-2
D: TRBD2
CDR3: CASSLAGTSGRIAGPGWELFF
DNA: TGTGCCAGCAGCTTAGCCGGGACTAGCGGGAGGATCGCGGGCCCCGGGTGGGAGCTGTTTTTT

V: TRBV5-1
size: once
J: TRBJ2-1
D: TRBD2
CDR3: CASSLELAGGFSYNEQFF
DNA: TGCGCCAGCAGCTTGGAACTAGCGGGAGGCTTCTCCTACAATGAGCAGTTCTTC

V: TRBV6-5
size: NA
J: TRBJ2-7
D: NA
CDR3: CASMGGDISYEQYF
DNA: TGTGCCAGCATGGGGGGGGACATCTCCTACGAGCAGTACTTC

V: TRBV5-6
size: once
J: TRBJ2-3
D: TRBD2
CDR3: CASSLGLADTDTQYF
DNA: TGTGCCAGCAGCTTGGGACTAGCGGACACAGATACGCAGTATTTT

V: TRBV19
size: NA
J: TRBJ1-2
D: NA
CDR3: CASSTEAGNYGYTF
DNA: TGTGCCAGTAGTACTGAGGCGGGAAACTATGGCTACACCTTC

V: TRBV11-1
size: NA
J: TRBJ2-7
D: NA
CDR3: CASSLGREMIYEQYF
DNA: TGTGCCAGCAGCTTAGGCAGGGAAATGATCTACGAGCAGTACTTC

V: TRBV3-1/TRBV3-2
size: NA
J: TRBJ2-1
D: TRBD2
CDR3: CASSQGRLAGLYNEQFF
DNA: TGTGCCAGCAGCCAAGGGAGACTAGCGGGTTTATACAATGAGCAGTTCTTC

V: TRBV7-9
size: NA
J: TRBJ2-3
D: TRBD1
CDR3: CASSLVVRGHADTQYF
DNA: TGTGCCAGCAGCTTAGTGGTCAGGGGGCACGCAGATACGCAGTATTTT

V: TRBV7-8
size: NA
J: TRBJ1-6
D: NA
CDR3: CASSLRSRANSPLHF
DNA: TGTGCCAGCAGCCTAAGAAGCAGGGCCAATTCACCCCTCCACTTT

V: TRBV7-9
size: few
J: TRBJ1-2
D: NA
CDR3: CASSSRGGFNYGYTF
DNA: TGTGCCAGCAGCTCCCGGGGGGGATTCAACTATGGCTACACCTTC